What follows are 8 T cell receptor beta chains derived from one specimen sequenced in a study of siplizumab effects on memory and regulatory T cells. Profiled with immunoSEQ multiplex PCR; TCRdb holds only in-frame clones, not every one. Among 10,000 or so clones listed, more than 40% were seen once. Coculturing at 37°C lasted 5 to 6 days for the mixed lymphocyte reaction cells. Their antigen targets remain unknown. The specimen was CFSE-low (dividing) CD8+ T cells sorted from an allogeneic mixed lymphocyte reaction. These receptors were collected from a human donor in good health; the cells came from an allogeneic mixed lymphocyte reaction. Some clones in this sample may be carry-over from other donors' samples.

In its sample, this clone is medium-sized (0.01 to 0.1%). The chain links TRBV7-8 to TRBJ1-1; D not resolved. This CDR3 is 12 amino acids long. Trimming took off 5 bases at V and 8 bases at J, with 12 bases between the two ends. Germline assignment: CDR1 SGHVS and CDR2 FQNEAQ. CDR3 protein: CASSLTYDEAFF. CDR3 DNA: TGTGCCAGCAGCCTGACATACGACGAAGCTTTCTTT.

This chain uses TRBV7-3 with TRBJ2-7; D possibly corresponds to TRBD2 (5 bases). Germline CDR1 reads SGHTA; CDR2 reads FQGTGA. The CDR3 extends over 13 amino acids. V was shortened by 5 bases and J by 6 bases, with 14 bases between the two germline ends. The chain's CDR3 is CASSPSPFREQYF. DNA for the CDR3: TGTGCCAGCAGCCCTAGCCCGTTCCGCGAGCAGTACTTC.

The count of this clone is one. The gene calls are TRBV13 and TRBJ2-2; 8 bases align to TRBD2. The CDR3 sequence is 17 residues long. Germline trimming cut 4 bases from V and 4 bases from J; bases unmatched to any gene: 11. Germline-derived CDR1 and CDR2 are PRHDT and FYEKMQ (reference sequence). The chain's CDR3 is CASSSSGLEAGTGELFF. CDR3 coding DNA: TGTGCCAGCAGCTCATCGGGACTAGAGGCAGGCACCGGGGAGCTGTTTTTT. The whole variable domain, filled in from reference TRBV13 and TRBJ2-2, reads AAGVIQSPRHLIKEKRETATLKCYPIPRHDTVYWYQQGPGQDPQFLISFYEKMQSDKGSIPDRFSAQQFSDYHSELNMSSLELGDSALYFCASSSSGLEAGTGELFFGEGSRLTVL.

This clone came up once. The chain combines TRBV5-5 with TRBJ2-7; D perhaps matches TRBD1 (5 bases). The CDR3 contains 17 residues. The V end lost 0 bases, the J end lost 2 bases, and 18 bases lay between the germline ends. Germline assignment: CDR1 SGHKS and CDR2 YYEKEE (reference sequence). The CDR3 DNA reads TGTGCCAGCAGCTTGGGATTTCCGACAGCCACCGCCTACGAGCAGTACTTC. It translates to CASSLGFPTATAYEQYF.

The chain joins TRBV4-2 to TRBJ1-2, with D maybe TRBD1 (6 bases). The ends were cut back, 4 bases at V and 3 bases at J, with 21 bases in the middle. The CDR3 is made up of 17 amino acids. CDR1 is LGHNA and CDR2 is YNFKEQ in the germline V gene. This chain's CDR3 is CASSLLVGRGSDYGYTF. For the CDR3, the DNA is TGTGCCAGCAGCCTTCTCGTTGGCAGGGGAAGTGACTATGGCTACACCTTC.

This clone has only a few counts. The CDR3 reads CAISESYRDPGPFF. The CDR3 bases are TGTGCCATCAGTGAGTCGTACCGGGACCCCGGCCCGTTCTTC. J is TRBJ2-1 and V is TRBV10-3; D is tentatively TRBD1 or TRBD2 (5 bases each). With 0 bases removed from V and 15 bases from J, the gap between germline ends came to 18 bases. The germline CDR1 and CDR2 sequences are ENHRY and SYGVKD. CDR3 size: 14 residues.

V and J are TRBV7-6 and TRBJ2-2; D ambiguous. The V end was cut by 1 base, the J end by 1 base, with 4 bases between. The CDR3 length is 14 residues. The germline V gene has CDR1 SGHVS and CDR2 FNYEAQ. CDR3 amino acids: CASSLVVNTGELFF. The CDR3, as DNA: TGTGCCAGCAGCTTAGTTGTGAACACCGGGGAGCTGTTTTTT.

The CDR3 DNA follows: TGCGCCAGCAGCCTACGGGACTGGAACAAGAATGAGCAGTTCTTC. Translated: CASSLRDWNKNEQFF. The J gene is TRBJ2-1, the V gene TRBV4-1; tentative D call: TRBD2 (6 bases). Germline V gives CDR1 MGHRA, CDR2 YSYEKL. This CDR3 spans 15 amino acids. The V end lost 4 bases, the J end lost 7 bases, and 17 bases lay between the germline ends.